A single sample gave rise to the 18 T cell receptor beta chains below, sequenced in a study of patients and donors after allogeneic stem cell transplantation. Each CDR3 protein is one row after TCRdb ran MiXCR on the RT-PCR reads. The sample lists some 960,000 distinct CDR3 sequences, about a sixth seen once, with 5% to 6.5% in the top ten. Input material: blood, either unsorted or a sorted T cell fraction (not recorded which). These receptors all stem from a human donor who was either an allogeneic HSCT recipient or a stem cell or donor lymphocyte infusion donor (not recorded which). It is not recorded whose cells these are; they may come from a transplant donor.

Only a few counts were recorded for this clonotype. DNA of the CDR3: TGTGCCAGCAGTGCCAAACAGAACACTGAAGCTTTCTTT. Its translation is CASSAKQNTEAFF. J is TRBJ1-1 and V is TRBV9; D gene unclear. CDR3 length equals 13 residues. Trimming cost V 5 bases and J 1 base, with 9 bases left between them. CDR1 SGDLS and CDR2 YYNGEE come from the germline V gene.

This clonotype came up a few times. The chain employs TRBV20-1 and TRBJ2-3, with D perhaps TRBD2 (5 bases). With 6 bases removed from V and 2 bases from J, the gap between germline ends came to 18 bases. The CDR3 has 15 residues. Germline CDR1 is DFQATT and CDR2 is SNEGSKA (reference sequence). Here the CDR3 reads CSAPPGSSFTDTQYF. CDR3 sequence (DNA): TGCAGTGCACCTCCGGGATCCTCCTTCACAGATACGCAGTATTTT.

CDR3 amino acids: CSVKKAGTSYEQYF. In nucleotides, the CDR3 is TGCAGCGTTAAAAAAGCGGGAACCTCCTACGAGCAGTACTTC. The gene calls are TRBV29-1 and TRBJ2-7; 7 positions agree with TRBD2. Germline V gene data show CDR1 as SQVTM and CDR2 as ANQGSEA. The CDR3 has 14 residues. With 5 bases clipped from V and 0 bases from J, the junction kept 7 bases outside the gene matches.

In this sample, this clonotype turned up a few times. The V and J genes are TRBV6-1 and TRBJ2-3, with D perhaps given as TRBD1 or TRBD2 (6 bases each). The CDR3 runs 13 residues. The germline V gene has CDR1 MNHNS and CDR2 SASEGT. The CDR3 nucleotides are TGTGCGACCACAGGGAGGCCCACAGATACGCAGTATTTT. Amino acid sequence: CATTGRPTDTQYF.

V gene TRBV30 combines with J gene TRBJ2-1; D perhaps matches TRBD2 (6 bases). The CDR3 runs to 14 residues. Per germline, CDR1 GTSNPN and CDR2 SVGIG (reference sequence). V lost 3 bases to trimming and J lost 2 bases, with 11 bases between them. For the CDR3, the DNA is TGTGCCTGGAGGGGACTCGGCCCCTACAATGAGCAGTTCTTC. Translation: CAWRGLGPYNEQFF.

This clonotype was recorded a few times. This chain joins TRBV27 and TRBJ2-7; D gene uncertain. The germline CDR1 and CDR2 sequences are MNHEY and SMNVEV (reference sequence). Trimming cost V 7 bases and J 3 bases, with 7 bases left between them. The CDR3 loop spans 11 amino acids. The CDR3 region is CASKRGYEQYF. DNA for the CDR3: TGTGCCAGCAAACGCGGCTACGAGCAGTACTTC.

The J gene is TRBJ2-2, the V gene TRBV24-1, with no clear D. Germline CDR1 and CDR2: KGHDR and SFDVKD. Trimming shortened V by 2 bases and J by 8 bases, and 14 bases separated the two germline ends. There are 15 residues in the CDR3. Written as DNA, the CDR3 is TGTGCCACCAGTGATTCCCCGGTAGGAGTGGGGGAGCTGTTTTTT. The encoded protein is CATSDSPVGVGELFF.

This clonotype was counted between two and nine times. The V gene is TRBV5-6, the J gene TRBJ2-3; TRBD1 matches 9 bases. Per the germline V gene, CDR1 is SGHDT and CDR2 is YYEEEE. The ends lost 4 bases at V and 10 bases at J; junction bases unmatched: 16. The CDR3 contains 16 residues. The CDR3 sequence is CASSPIRGQGSYAQYF. CDR3 coding DNA: TGTGCCAGCAGCCCCATTCGAGGACAGGGGTCATACGCGCAGTATTTT.

This clonotype was counted between two and nine times. The chain links TRBV3-1 to TRBJ2-5; 8 nucleotides line up with TRBD1. V shed 1 base, J shed 5 bases, and the junction held 9 bases outside the gene matches. The germline gives CDR1 LGHDT, CDR2 YNNKEL (reference sequence). This CDR3 has 16 amino acids. The CDR3: CASSQVSTGASETQYF. CDR3 in DNA: TGTGCCAGCAGCCAAGTGTCGACAGGGGCATCGGAGACCCAGTACTTC.

This chain joins TRBV4-1 and TRBJ1-1, with D possibly TRBD1 on 6 matching bases. Deletions cut 5 bases from V and 1 base from J, with 14 bases between. This CDR3 comprises 15 residues. The germline V gene encodes CDR1 MGHRA and CDR2 YSYEKL. In nucleotides, the CDR3 is TGCGCCAGCAGCACAGCCGGACAGAGGAACACTGAAGCTTTCTTT. Its translation: CASSTAGQRNTEAFF.

In this sample, this clonotype turned up a few times. V usage is TRBV27 and J usage is TRBJ2-7; possibly TRBD1 for D (6 bases). The CDR3 has 14 amino acids. Germline V gives CDR1 MNHEY, CDR2 SMNVEV (reference sequence). Trimming took 5 bases from V and 4 from J, leaving 15 bases between them. CDR3 nucleotides: TGTGCCAGCAGTCCCTTGGGGGCAGCTTACGAGCAGTACTTC. Its translation is CASSPLGAAYEQYF.

The V call is TRBV4-1, the J call TRBJ2-5; D possibly corresponds to TRBD2 (5 bases). The CDR3 is 14 residues long. The ends were cut back, 4 bases at V and 2 bases at J, with 11 bases in the middle. The germline V gene has CDR1 MGHRA and CDR2 YSYEKL. CDR3 loop: CASSLTRVQETQYF. For the CDR3, the DNA is TGCGCCAGCAGCCTAACTAGGGTTCAAGAGACCCAGTACTTC.

The chain uses TRBV5-1 and TRBJ2-1; 8 bases fit TRBD1. The ends lost 4 bases at V and 5 bases at J; junction bases unmatched: 5. Germline V gene data show CDR1 as SGHRS and CDR2 as YFSETQ. CDR3 size: 14 residues. CDR3 nucleotide sequence: TGCGCCAGCAGCCTGACAGGGGTCAACAATGAGCAGTTCTTC. It translates to CASSLTGVNNEQFF.

This chain links TRBV2 with TRBJ2-1; TRBD2 aligns across 11 bases. The CDR3 is made up of 15 amino acids. V lost 2 bases, J lost 9 bases, and 6 bases stayed unmatched. CDR1 and CDR2 (germline): SNHLY, FYNNEI. CDR3: CASSEQLAGVGEQFF. DNA of the CDR3: TGTGCCAGCAGTGAACAACTAGCGGGAGTCGGTGAGCAGTTCTTC.

CDR3 nucleotide sequence: TGTGCCAGCAGTCGGGGGATTGGAAACACCATATATTTT. Amino acids: CASSRGIGNTIYF. This chain joins TRBV6-1 and TRBJ1-3; tentative D call: TRBD1 (5 bases). Trimming pared 5 bases from V and 3 bases from J, leaving 8 bases between. The CDR3 runs 13 residues. Germline CDR1 MNHNS, CDR2 SASEGT.

A few counts support this clonotype. This chain links TRBV2 with TRBJ2-1, with 8 bases lining up with TRBD2. CDR1 and CDR2 (germline): SNHLY, FYNNEI. The CDR3 loop spans 18 amino acids. Trimming removed 2 bases from V and 11 bases from J; junction bases left unmatched: 20. CDR3 in DNA: TGTGCCAGCAGTGAATCCCCAGGGCCGGGACTAGTAGGAATGAAGCAGTTCTTC. This encodes CASSESPGPGLVGMKQFF.

The genes are TRBV11-2 and TRBJ1-6; D unresolved. Germline CDR1 SGHAT, CDR2 FQNNGV. The ends were cut back, 5 bases at V and 0 bases at J, with 11 bases in the middle. CDR3 length equals 16 residues. CDR3 DNA: TGTGCCAGCAGCAAACGCAGGAGCTCCTATAATTCACCCCTCCACTTT. Its protein is CASSKRRSSYNSPLHF. The complete variable domain, with remaining parts taken from reference TRBV11-2 and TRBJ1-6, reads EAGVAQSPRYKIIEKRQSVAFWCNPISGHATLYWYQQILGQGPKLLIQFQNNGVVDDSQLPKDRFSAERLKGVDSTLKIQPAKLEDSAVYLCASSKRRSSYNSPLHFGNGTRLTVT.

V usage is TRBV27 and J usage is TRBJ2-1; D is possibly TRBD2 (6 bases). Trimming cost V 1 base and J 4 bases, with 14 bases left between them. Germline assignment: CDR1 MNHEY and CDR2 SMNVEV (reference sequence). The CDR3 is 16 amino acids. The CDR3 sequence: CASSLFGGSGYNEQFF. Here the CDR3 DNA reads TGTGCCAGCAGTTTATTTGGGGGTAGCGGTTACAATGAGCAGTTCTTC.